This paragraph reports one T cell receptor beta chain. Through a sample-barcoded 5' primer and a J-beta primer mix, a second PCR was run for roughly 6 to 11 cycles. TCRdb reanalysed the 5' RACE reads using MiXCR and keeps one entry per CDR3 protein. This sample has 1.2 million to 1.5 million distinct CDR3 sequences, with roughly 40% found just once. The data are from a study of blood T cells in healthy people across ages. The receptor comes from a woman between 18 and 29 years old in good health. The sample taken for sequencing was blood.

The DNA for the CDR3 is TGTGCCAGCAGCTTATGGAGTCAAGAGACCCAGTACTTC. Amino acids: CASSLWSQETQYF. The V and J genes are TRBV7-3 and TRBJ2-5; D is undetermined. Germline V gene data show CDR1 as SGHTA and CDR2 as FQGTGA. V was pared by 2 bases and J by 2 bases, with 6 bases between. CDR3 size: 13 residues.